The 20 T cell receptor beta chains reported below all come from one sample, sequenced in a study of post-analysis software for immune sequencing data. Whole-study results and caveats: TRBV5-6, TRBV5-1 and TRBV20-1 belonged to a set of about 5 TRBV segments that were more frequent in patients than controls.

Their cognate antigens are unknown. TCR beta cDNA libraries had unique molecular identifiers. In TCRdb, the PCR reads were re-called with MiXCR into one record per CDR3 protein. Among hundreds of thousands of distinct CDR3 sequences listed, approximately 45% were seen once. Specimen: blood. The receptors stem from a girl between 5 and 17 years old with multiple sclerosis.

The chain has TRBV7-3 and TRBJ2-7; TRBD2 agrees at 12 bases. Per germline, CDR1 SGHTA and CDR2 FQGTGA. CDR3 size: 16 residues. The J segment lost 6 bases and the V segment lost 5 bases, leaving 11 bases of the junction unmatched. The CDR3 protein is CASSPRLAGDLAEQYF. CDR3 coding DNA: TGTGCCAGCAGCCCCCGACTAGCGGGAGATTTGGCCGAGCAGTACTTC. Together with reference TRBV7-3 and TRBJ2-7, the CDR3 gives the full variable domain: GAGVSQTPSNKVTEKGKYVELRCDPISGHTALYWYRQSLGQGPEFLIYFQGTGAADDSGLPNDRFFAVRPEGSVSTLKIQRTERGDSAVYLCASSPRLAGDLAEQYFGPGTRLTVT.

The chain carries TRBV7-9 and TRBJ2-6; the match to TRBD2 covers 12 bases. The V and J ends lost 4 bases and 0 bases, in that order; junction bases with no gene match: 4. Per germline, CDR1 SEHNR and CDR2 FQNEAQ (reference sequence). CDR3 length equals 18 residues. The CDR3 DNA reads TGTGCCAGCAGCTCGCAGACTAGCGGGGGCTCTGGGGCCAACGTCCTGACTTTC. It encodes CASSSQTSGGSGANVLTF.

The chain links TRBV29-1 to TRBJ2-7; D might be TRBD2 (5 bases). The V gene's germline CDR1 is SQVTM and CDR2 ANQGSEA. Trimming removed 6 bases at V and 2 bases at J, with 8 bases between. The CDR3 runs to 11 residues. In DNA form, the CDR3 reads TGCAGCGTCCGGGGAACCTACGAGCAGTACTTC. This sequence encodes CSVRGTYEQYF.

This clonotype was observed once. The CDR3, as DNA: TGTGCCAGCAGCTACGGGAGGGGTACAGATACGCAGTATTTT. Translation gives CASSYGRGTDTQYF. This chain uses TRBV6-6 with TRBJ2-3; 8 bases match TRBD2. The CDR3 is 14 amino acids. Germline-derived CDR1 and CDR2 are MNHNY and SVGAGI (reference sequence). V lost 6 bases and J lost 3; bases outside the gene matches: 5.

The J gene is TRBJ2-3, the V gene TRBV20-1, with a tentative D call TRBD2 (5 bases). This CDR3 contains 15 residues. With 5 bases removed from V and 2 bases from J, the gap between germline ends came to 17 bases. Germline V CDR1 and CDR2: DFQATT, SNEGSKA (reference sequence). The CDR3 sequence: CSAATRTRATDTQYF. For the CDR3, the DNA is TGCAGTGCTGCGACGAGGACTCGCGCCACAGATACGCAGTATTTT.

V is TRBV24-1 and J is TRBJ2-7, with 7 bases matching TRBD1. With 3 bases clipped from V and 0 bases from J, the junction kept 4 bases outside the gene matches. The germline CDR1 and CDR2 sequences are KGHDR and SFDVKD. The length of the CDR3 is 15 residues. The CDR3 region has the DNA TGTGCCACCAGTGATGTCCGGGACAGCTCCTACGAGCAGTACTTC. This codes for CATSDVRDSSYEQYF.

This clonotype was seen a handful of times. The chain combines TRBV20-1 with TRBJ2-5; 7 bases agree with TRBD1. V lost 6 bases, J lost 5 bases, and 18 bases stayed unmatched. There are 16 residues in the CDR3. Per the germline V gene, CDR1 is DFQATT and CDR2 is SNEGSKA (reference sequence). For the CDR3, the DNA is TGCAGTGCGAGGGGGCCCCCAGGGGTTCTTCTTGAGACCCAGTACTTC. Translating it yields CSARGPPGVLLETQYF.

J is TRBJ1-1 and V is TRBV7-9, with D possibly being TRBD1 (6 bases). Deletions cut 3 bases from V and 7 bases from J, with 9 bases between. This CDR3 comprises 12 residues. CDR1 is SEHNR, CDR2 FQNEAQ, per germline (reference sequence). The CDR3 sequence is CASSFIQGEAFF. The CDR3 bases are TGTGCCAGCAGCTTCATACAGGGTGAAGCTTTCTTT. Full variable domain (rest looked up from reference TRBV7-9 and TRBJ1-1): DTGVSQNPRHKITKRGQNVTFRCDPISEHNRLYWYRQTLGQGPEFLTYFQNEAQLEKSRLLSDRFSAERPKGSFSTLEIQRTEQGDSAMYLCASSFIQGEAFFGQGTRLTVV.

This clonotype was counted a few times. This chain links TRBV7-2 with TRBJ2-5; no reliable D call. The DNA matches TRBJ2-7 better at its end, which makes the J call doubtful. The CDR3 is 13 residues long. CDR1 and CDR2 (germline): SGHTA, FQGNSA. The CDR3 DNA reads TGTGCCAGCAGCTTAGAGGCTCAATACGAGCAGTACTTC. Its protein is CASSLEAQYEQYF.

In this sample, this clonotype turned up a few times. The chain links TRBV4-2 to TRBJ2-4, with a weak D call TRBD2 (5 bases). Trimming stripped 0 bases from V and 2 bases from J, with 11 bases between. CDR3 length equals 16 residues. Germline CDR1 is LGHNA and CDR2 is YNFKEQ. The CDR3 is CASSQELLVPKNIQYF. CDR3 DNA sequence: TGTGCCAGCAGCCAAGAGCTACTAGTTCCCAAAAACATTCAGTACTTC.

This clonotype has just a few counts. The chain joins TRBV28 to TRBJ2-3; no clear D. This CDR3 is 12 amino acids long. Trimming removed 10 bases at V and 0 bases at J, with 8 bases between. The germline V gene has CDR1 MDHEN and CDR2 SYDVKM. CDR3 DNA sequence: TGTGCCACCCGACCGAGCACAGATACGCAGTATTTT. Its protein product is CATRPSTDTQYF. The whole variable domain, remainder taken from reference TRBV28 and TRBJ2-3, is DVKVTQSSRYLVKRTGEKVFLECVQDMDHENMFWYRQDPGLGLRLIYFSYDVKMKEKGDIPEGYSVSREKKERFSLILESASTNQTSMYLCATRPSTDTQYFGPGTRLTVL.

Only a few counts were recorded for this clonotype. The J gene is TRBJ2-7, the V gene TRBV14; 7 nucleotides align to TRBD2. Per germline, CDR1 SGHDN and CDR2 FVKESK. V gave up 3 bases and J gave up 1 base; unmatched junction bases: 3. The CDR3 is 14 residues long. CDR3 in DNA: TGTGCCAGCAGCCAGGAGCGGGGATCCTACGAGCAGTACTTC. It translates to CASSQERGSYEQYF.

This clonotype was detected many times. J is TRBJ2-5 and V is TRBV12-3 or TRBV12-4, with D unresolved. The CDR3 contains 12 residues. The V end was cut by 3 bases, the J end by 4 bases, with 6 bases between. CDR3 DNA: TGTGCCAGCAGTTTTGGCGGAGAGACCCAGTACTTC. Translating it yields CASSFGGETQYF.

This clonotype was found a few times. CDR3 DNA sequence: TGCAGCGTTGAAGTAGGGCAGGGGATCTCCTACGAGCAGTACTTC. Protein product: CSVEVGQGISYEQYF. This chain uses TRBV29-1 with TRBJ2-7, with D tentatively TRBD1 (6 bases). The germline V gene has CDR1 SQVTM and CDR2 ANQGSEA. CDR3 length: 15 residues. V shed 1 base and J shed 0 bases, with 13 bases lying between them.

The chain uses TRBV4-3 and TRBJ1-4, with 7 positions matching TRBD1. V gave up 0 bases and J gave up 3 bases; unmatched junction bases: 4. In germline, CDR1 is LGHNA, CDR2 YSLEER. This CDR3 region has 16 residues. The CDR3 DNA reads TGCGCCAGCAGCCAAGATTACAGGGGTCCTAATGAAAAACTGTTTTTT. Protein: CASSQDYRGPNEKLFF.

The chain uses TRBV27 and TRBJ1-2; TRBD1 is a possible D gene (5 bases). Trimming left V 5 bases short and J 5 bases short, with 24 bases between. The germline CDR1 and CDR2 sequences are MNHEY and SMNVEV (reference sequence). This CDR3 region has 17 residues. The CDR3 coding sequence is TGTGCCAGCAGTCCTGTTGGGACTCCAACCGGGAGGTATGGCTACACCTTC. This translates into CASSPVGTPTGRYGYTF.

The genes are TRBV4-2 and TRBJ1-2, with D possibly being TRBD1 (5 bases). The germline V gene has CDR1 LGHNA and CDR2 YNFKEQ. The CDR3 extends over 16 amino acids. V was cut by 0 bases and J by 6 bases, with 17 bases left in between. CDR3 nucleotides: TGTGCCAGCAGCCAAGAGGAAGGGGCAGGGCTCGATGGCTACACCTTC. Amino acid sequence: CASSQEEGAGLDGYTF.

The gene calls are TRBV12-3 or TRBV12-4 and TRBJ1-5; TRBD1 aligns across 8 bases. The V segment lost 6 bases and the J segment 6 bases; nucleotides outside the gene matches: 10. This CDR3 spans 15 amino acids. The CDR3 spells CASSTGTGNFQPQHF. The CDR3 DNA is TGTGCCAGCAGCACGGGGACAGGCAACTTTCAGCCCCAGCATTTT.

In its sample, this clonotype was seen a few times. The chain has TRBV20-1 and TRBJ2-1; maybe TRBD1 (5 bases). The length of the CDR3 is 15 residues. Trimming removed 1 base from V and 0 bases from J, with 10 bases in between. Germline V gives CDR1 DFQATT, CDR2 SNEGSKA (reference sequence). CDR3 coding DNA: TGCAGTGCTAGAGGGGCTAGGGGCTCCTACAATGAGCAGTTCTTC. Translation: CSARGARGSYNEQFF.

The gene calls are TRBV7-3 and TRBJ2-1; TRBD1 matches at 8 bases. Trimming at V came to 1 base and at J to 4 bases, leaving 6 bases not matched to a gene. The CDR3 extends over 16 amino acids. CDR1 is SGHTA, CDR2 FQGTGA, per germline. The DNA for the CDR3 is TGTGCCAGCAGCTTAAGCCAGGGGGCTCGATACAATGAGCAGTTCTTC. Translation gives CASSLSQGARYNEQFF.